A selection of T cell receptor beta chains follows, all from one sample in a study of CXCR3-negative and CXCR3-positive naive CD8 T cells. TCRdb re-called the 5' RACE reads, yielding one record per CDR3 amino acid sequence without DNA. Listed are 100,000 or so distinct CDR3 sequences; around 0.36% falls within the top ten. Material for sequencing was naive CXCR3+ CD8+ T cells from blood. These receptors were collected from a human donor in good health. Some clones in this sample may be carry-over from other donors' samples. CDR3s include the opening cysteine and the closing phenylalanine or tryptophan.

j_call,v_call,cdr3_aa
TRBJ1-6,TRBV9,CASSVLGGGVNSPLHF
TRBJ2-1,TRBV7-9,CASSPQDEQFF
TRBJ2-2,TRBV5-1,CASSLAGGRSGANTGELFF
TRBJ2-7,TRBV11-2,CASSVGTELSYEQYF
TRBJ1-1,TRBV5-1,CASSLAGAENTEAFF
TRBJ2-7,TRBV29-1,CSVEDTGTTYEQYF
TRBJ2-6,TRBV7-9,CASSTRDPRSGANVLTF
TRBJ1-1,TRBV18,CASSLRGAKNTEALF
TRBJ2-5,TRBV6-5,CASSYGDRLEETQYF
TRBJ1-5,TRBV28,CASSLEVATVNQPQHF
TRBJ1-5,TRBV24-1,CATSGDLGIENNQPQHF
TRBJ2-7,TRBV28,CASSTGGPEYEQYF
TRBJ2-4,TRBV9,CASSPPGYAKNIQYF
TRBJ2-3,TRBV7-6,CASSLGLAQPADTQYF
TRBJ2-3,TRBV12-3/TRBV12-4,CASSLPPLSERDFPGDTQYF